This record covers a single T cell receptor (beta chain). Its antigen remains unknown. The authors diagnosed from clinical symptoms, serum thyroxine, TRAb, thyroid ultrasound and orbital computed tomography. This CDR3 has 13 amino acids. Germline values: CDR1 WSHSY, CDR2 SAAADI. Trimming removed 4 bases from V and 8 bases from J; junction bases left unmatched: 4. These data belong to a study of Graves' ophthalmopathy and Graves' hyperthyroidism. The authors amplified TCR beta CDR3 regions from RNA transcripts. HTBI primers were employed in first-round RT-PCR, then a second-round multiplex PCR followed. From the multiplex PCR reads, TCRdb called clonotypes with MiXCR, one entry per CDR3 protein. The table lists approximately 41,000 distinct CDR3 sequences, around 50% of them singletons, with less than 20% in the top ten. Notes on the study in general: The model forecast ophthalmopathy progression, reaching 70.59% sensitivity and roughly 72% specificity. Clonotypes were expanded in thyroid at above 0.001 frequency, and most also appeared in blood.

This clonotype was obtained from an adult man with Graves' ophthalmopathy. The source material was peripheral blood. The chain has TRBV10-2 and TRBJ2-1; TRBD2 aligns across 8 bases. CDR3 coding DNA: TGCGCCAGCAGTGGTAGCGGGACCTATGAGCAGTTCTTC. Protein sequence: CASSGSGTYEQFF.